These 29 T cell receptor beta chains originate from one sample sequenced in a study of cytomegalovirus exposure and HLA in healthy donors. Primers: 60 Vbeta forward and 13 Jbeta reverse. TCRdb's copy holds only in-frame clones and misses some; the assay was immunoSEQ multiplex PCR. This sample yields roughly 180,000 clones, of which less than 90% are seen a single time; 1.1% to 1.5% belongs to the top ten. Sequences were obtained from PBMCs. All receptors derive from a girl under 18 in good health and CMV-seropositive.

The gene calls are TRBV5-4 and TRBJ1-5; D not resolved. CDR1 and CDR2 (germline): SGHNT, YYREEE (reference sequence). CDR3 length equals 15 residues. Between the trimmed V and J ends, which lost 0 bases and 2 bases, there was a span of 9 bases. The CDR3 is CASSLGGERNQPQHF. In nucleotides, the CDR3 is TGTGCCAGCAGCTTGGGCGGGGAGCGCAATCAGCCCCAGCATTTT.

The chain carries TRBV7-8 and TRBJ2-1; 8 bases map to TRBD2. The CDR3 runs 15 residues. CDR1 is SGHVS and CDR2 is FQNEAQ in the germline V gene. J gave up 3 bases and V 3 bases, and 4 bases lay outside the gene matches. The CDR3 here is CASSFGGGVYNEQFF. The CDR3 nucleotides are TGTGCCAGCAGCTTCGGGGGGGGAGTCTACAATGAGCAGTTCTTC.

This chain links TRBV5-1 with TRBJ1-2; D is unresolved. Germline V gene sequence: CDR1 SGHRS, CDR2 YFSETQ. The CDR3 extends over 14 amino acids. The V gene lost 0 bases and the J gene lost 8 bases, with 14 bases spanning the gap. The CDR3 DNA reads TGCGCCAGCAGCTTGGGGGTCTCGTCGGGGGGCTACACCTTC. Protein product: CASSLGVSSGGYTF.

J is TRBJ1-2 and V is TRBV6-5; the match to TRBD1 covers 7 bases. V was pared by 8 bases and J by 4 bases, with 7 bases of the junction left unmatched. This CDR3 is 13 amino acids long. Per the germline V gene, CDR1 is MNHEY and CDR2 is SVGAGI. The chain's CDR3 is CASGPTGLYGYTF. DNA of the CDR3: TGTGCCAGCGGACCGACAGGGCTCTATGGCTACACCTTC.

The chain uses TRBV6-5 and TRBJ2-7; D is perhaps TRBD2 (6 bases). Per germline, CDR1 MNHEY and CDR2 SVGAGI. The CDR3 sequence is 16 residues long. Trimming removed 0 bases from V and 6 bases from J, with 18 bases in between. This CDR3 reads CASSYSTSGSGGEQYF. For the CDR3, the DNA is TGTGCCAGCAGTTACTCGACCTCGGGTTCCGGGGGCGAGCAGTACTTC.

V gene TRBV4-3 combines with J gene TRBJ1-3, with D tentatively TRBD1 (5 bases). The V gene's germline CDR1 is LGHNA and CDR2 YSLEER. The CDR3 sequence is 17 residues long. V dropped 0 bases and J dropped 0 bases, with 12 bases sitting between them. The CDR3 reads CASSQDTAGPSGNTIYF. The DNA of the CDR3 is TGCGCCAGCAGCCAAGATACAGCGGGACCCTCTGGAAACACCATATATTTT.

The rearrangement joins TRBV9 to TRBJ1-1, with 10 bases lining up with TRBD1. Germline values: CDR1 SGDLS, CDR2 YYNGEE. Trimming took 2 bases from V and 1 from J; bases not matched to a gene: 2. The CDR3 has 15 amino acids. In DNA form, the CDR3 reads TGTGCCAGCAGCGTGACAGGGGGCGAGAACACTGAAGCTTTCTTT. This codes for CASSVTGGENTEAFF.

The chain has TRBV5-4 and TRBJ1-1, with 7 bases fitting TRBD1. Germline CDR1 SGHNT, CDR2 YYREEE (reference sequence). Unmatched junction bases numbered 11, after V lost 2 bases and J lost 4 bases. This CDR3 region has 16 residues. The CDR3 DNA follows: TGTGCCAGCAGCTTTACAGGGGTAGTGTCGACCACTGAAGCTTTCTTT. It codes for CASSFTGVVSTTEAFF. Full variable domain (rest looked up from reference TRBV5-4 and TRBJ1-1): ETGVTQSPTHLIKTRGQQVTLRCSSQSGHNTVSWYQQALGQGPQFIFQYYREEENGRGNFPPRFSGLQFPNYSSELNVNALELDDSALYLCASSFTGVVSTTEAFFGQGTRLTVV.

V gene TRBV6-1 combines with J gene TRBJ2-7, with 7 bases lining up with TRBD1. The CDR3 extends over 13 amino acids. After removal of 3 bases from V and 7 bases from J, the junction contained 6 bases not matched to a gene. Germline-derived CDR1 and CDR2 are MNHNS and SASEGT. The CDR3 loop reads CASSDTGVAEQYF. The CDR3 DNA sequence: TGTGCCAGCAGTGACACAGGGGTGGCGGAGCAGTACTTC.

Comments on this clone: One junction end does not reproduce the germline sequence, and a read error may be involved. J is TRBJ1-1 and V is TRBV29-1; D possibly corresponds to TRBD1 (5 bases). Germline CDR1 is SQVTM and CDR2 is ANQGSEA. The CDR3 totals 12 residues. CDR3 sequence reads: CGVGGGGAEAFF. CDR3 sequence (DNA): TGCGGCGTTGGGGGTGGGGGGGCTGAAGCTTTCTTT.

This chain joins TRBV19 and TRBJ2-7, with 9 nucleotides matching TRBD1. This CDR3 is built from 15 residues. Germline CDR1 reads LNHDA; CDR2 reads SQIVND (reference sequence). V was pared by 6 bases and J by 0 bases, with 6 bases of the junction left unmatched. CDR3 sequence: CASSPRDRASYEQYF. CDR3 DNA: TGTGCCAGTAGCCCCCGGGACAGGGCCTCCTACGAGCAGTACTTC.

The rearrangement uses TRBV11-3 and TRBJ2-1; possible D gene TRBD2, 5 bases. V was cut by 4 bases and J by 8 bases, with 6 bases left in between. Germline V CDR1 and CDR2: SGHNT, YENEEA. This CDR3 contains 11 residues. The CDR3 loop reads CASSSGYEQFF. The CDR3 DNA reads TGTGCCAGCAGCTCGGGGTATGAGCAGTTCTTC.

This clone was observed a few times. The chain carries TRBV12-5 and TRBJ2-2, with 10 bases that match TRBD1. Germline assignment: CDR1 LGHNT and CDR2 FRNRAP. The CDR3 is made up of 18 amino acids. V shed 2 bases and J 1 base; nucleotides not matched to a gene: 7. CDR3 residues: CASGLPLRDRGNTGELFF. The CDR3 DNA reads TGTGCTAGTGGTTTGCCCCTCCGGGACAGGGGGAACACCGGGGAGCTGTTTTTT. Based on the CDR3 plus reference TRBV12-5 and TRBJ2-2, the full variable domain is DARVTQTPRHKVTEMGQEVTMRCQPILGHNTVFWYRQTMMQGLELLAYFRNRAPLDDSGMPKDRFSAEMPDATLATLKIQPSEPRDSAVYFCASGLPLRDRGNTGELFFGEGSRLTVL.

J is TRBJ1-1 and V is TRBV19; D perhaps matches TRBD1 (6 bases). The V end was cut by 0 bases, the J end by 0 bases, with 11 bases between. Per the germline V gene, CDR1 is LNHDA and CDR2 is SQIVND (reference sequence). The CDR3 extends over 16 amino acids. The CDR3 nucleotides are TGTGCCAGTAGTATAGATGGGGGCCACCTGAACACTGAAGCTTTCTTT. Translated, it gives CASSIDGGHLNTEAFF.

The chain is built from TRBV2 and TRBJ2-1; 16 bases map to TRBD2. V was pared by 3 bases and J by 5 bases, with 4 bases of the junction left unmatched. This CDR3 comprises 17 residues. Germline V gene lookup returns CDR1 SNHLY and CDR2 FYNNEI. For the CDR3, the DNA is TGTGCCAGCAGTGAGCTGGGACTAGCGGGAGGGAACAATGAGCAGTTCTTC. It is translated as CASSELGLAGGNNEQFF.

The chain is built from TRBV15 and TRBJ2-5, with a tentative D call TRBD1 (5 bases). Germline CDR1 LNHNV, CDR2 YYDKDF (reference sequence). Trimming left V 1 base short and J 5 bases short, with 17 bases between. The CDR3 totals 16 residues. The CDR3 DNA is TGTGCCACCAGCAGAGTAGGGGTCCTACCGATGGAGACCCAGTACTTC. Protein sequence: CATSRVGVLPMETQYF.

This chain links TRBV29-1 with TRBJ2-1; 10 positions agree with TRBD2. Germline V gene sequence: CDR1 SQVTM, CDR2 ANQGSEA. The junction had 3 bases not matched to a gene; V was cut back by 1 base and J by 0 bases. The CDR3 length is 16 residues. For the CDR3, the DNA is TGCAGCGTTGAAGGGGGACTAGCGCCCTCCTACAATGAGCAGTTCTTC. Amino acid sequence: CSVEGGLAPSYNEQFF.

The count of this clone is one. Other DNA sequences from this sample encode an identical CDR3 as well. The V call is TRBV29-1, the J call TRBJ2-5; TRBD1 aligns across 11 bases. V shed 6 bases and J 0 bases; nucleotides not matched to a gene: 6. The CDR3 length is 15 residues. Germline V gene lookup returns CDR1 SQVTM and CDR2 ANQGSEA. CDR3 sequence (DNA): TGCAGCGTCGAAAGGGACAGGGGGTACCAAGAGACCCAGTACTTC. It encodes CSVERDRGYQETQYF.

The CDR3 loop is CASSLWWGATNEKLFF. CDR3 nucleotides: TGTGCCAGCAGTTTATGGTGGGGCGCAACTAATGAAAAACTGTTTTTT. This chain links TRBV28 with TRBJ1-4, with D perhaps matching TRBD1 (5 bases). The CDR3 runs 16 residues. V gave up 0 bases and J gave up 0 bases, with 8 bases separating them. Germline V gene sequence: CDR1 MDHEN, CDR2 SYDVKM.

J is TRBJ2-1 and V is TRBV19; perhaps TRBD1 as D (7 bases). The CDR3 spans 15 residues. V was clipped by 2 bases and J by 7 bases, with 15 bases between them. The germline V gene has CDR1 LNHDA and CDR2 SQIVND (reference sequence). This CDR3 is CASSIRGQGGNEQFF. The CDR3 DNA is TGTGCCAGTAGTATACGGGGCCAGGGGGGTAATGAGCAGTTCTTC.

This chain joins TRBV10-3 and TRBJ2-1; D is uncertain. Trimming pared 6 bases from V and 5 bases from J, leaving 11 bases between. Germline V gene sequence: CDR1 ENHRY, CDR2 SYGVKD. The length of the CDR3 is 13 residues. The CDR3 is CAIRSVRDNEQFF. CDR3 DNA: TGTGCCATCAGGAGTGTTCGAGACAATGAGCAGTTCTTC.

V and J are TRBV6-5 and TRBJ2-3, with 7 bases aligning to TRBD2. Germline lookup yields CDR1 MNHEY and CDR2 SVGAGI. CDR3 size: 15 residues. The J segment lost 6 bases and the V segment lost 5 bases, leaving 11 bases of the junction unmatched. The CDR3 sequence is CASSIAEGRADTQYF. The CDR3 DNA sequence: TGTGCCAGCAGTATAGCGGAGGGGAGGGCTGATACGCAGTATTTT.

This clone was seen more than once but under ten times. The chain has TRBV6-5 and TRBJ2-6; D is undetermined. Germline assignment: CDR1 MNHEY and CDR2 SVGAGI. There are 13 residues in the CDR3. Between the trimmed V and J ends, which lost 5 bases and 4 bases, there was a span of 6 bases. CDR3 coding DNA: TGTGCCAGCAGTCCCGTCGGGGCCAACGTCCTGACTTTC. Its protein is CASSPVGANVLTF.

The chain links TRBV6-5 to TRBJ1-5; the D is unclear. V lost 0 bases and J 2 bases, leaving 8 bases between the germline ends. The germline V gene encodes CDR1 MNHEY and CDR2 SVGAGI. CDR3 size: 15 residues. The CDR3 region is CASSYSPSGNQPQHF. CDR3 nucleotide sequence: TGTGCCAGCAGTTACTCCCCCTCCGGCAATCAGCCCCAGCATTTT.

This chain uses TRBV6-6 with TRBJ1-1; 7 bases agree with TRBD1. The CDR3 totals 14 residues. The germline CDR1 and CDR2 sequences are MNHNY and SVGAGI (reference sequence). J gave up 2 bases and V 2 bases, and 2 bases lay outside the gene matches. CDR3 DNA: TGTGCCAGCAGTTACCACAGGGGTAACACTGAAGCTTTCTTT. This encodes CASSYHRGNTEAFF.

This chain uses TRBV5-1 with TRBJ2-4, with 8 bases lining up with TRBD1. V shed 3 bases, J shed 5 bases, and the junction held 7 bases outside the gene matches. The CDR3 covers 15 residues. Germline V gene lookup returns CDR1 SGHRS and CDR2 YFSETQ. The CDR3 region is CASSSGQDRENIQYF. As DNA, the CDR3 is TGCGCCAGCAGCTCAGGCCAGGACAGGGAAAACATTCAGTACTTC.

This chain links TRBV2 with TRBJ2-7; 9 bases fit TRBD1. Germline trimming cut 3 bases from V and 4 bases from J; bases unmatched to any gene: 7. CDR3 length: 15 residues. Germline CDR1 is SNHLY and CDR2 is FYNNEI. The CDR3 coding sequence is TGTGCCAGCAGTGACGGACAGGGGAGCTTGTACGAGCAGTACTTC. Protein product: CASSDGQGSLYEQYF.

The CDR3 DNA is TGTGCCAGCACCCGACAAGGTCTTGGCTATGGCTACACCTTC. This gives the protein CASTRQGLGYGYTF. This chain links TRBV6-5 with TRBJ1-2, with unresolved D. CDR1 MNHEY and CDR2 SVGAGI come from the germline V gene. The CDR3 has 14 amino acids. Trimming removed 7 bases from V and 4 bases from J, with 16 bases in between.

The chain employs TRBV6-5 and TRBJ1-5, with unresolved D. The CDR3 is 16 residues long. The V gene lost 2 bases and the J gene lost 2 bases, with 13 bases spanning the gap. Germline V gene data show CDR1 as MNHEY and CDR2 as SVGAGI. The CDR3 sequence: CASSYGGPAGNQPQHF. DNA of the CDR3: TGTGCCAGCAGTTACGGCGGGCCTGCCGGCAATCAGCCCCAGCATTTT.